The 3 T cell receptor beta chains presented below share a single source sample, sequenced in a study of CD8 T cells in Susac syndrome. Reverse transcription of about 0.45 to 1 ug RNA was carried out with random hexamers. TCRdb ran MiXCR on the immunoSEQ multiplex PCR reads and lists one entry per CDR3 protein. This sample carries some 170,000 distinct CDR3 sequences, roughly 94% of them seen once, and the ten largest clones take about 0.1%. The sample comprised CD4+ T cells from PBMCs. The receptors here all came from a human donor with multiple sclerosis.

This chain connects TRBV18 to TRBJ2-7; 7 bases are shared with TRBD2. The CDR3 is 13 amino acids. J was trimmed by 6 bases and V by 1 base; bases with no gene match: 3. Germline CDR1 reads KGHSH; CDR2 reads LQKENI. CDR3: CASSPREGVEQYF. DNA for the CDR3: TGTGCCAGCTCACCACGGGAGGGTGTCGAGCAGTACTTC.

The chain has TRBV20-1 and TRBJ1-1, with D unclear. The germline gives CDR1 DFQATT, CDR2 SNEGSKA (reference sequence). V lost 1 base, J lost 1 base, and 13 bases lay in between. The length of the CDR3 is 15 residues. CDR3 coding DNA: TGCAGTGCTAGAGGGGCGGCAGAAGAGAACACTGAAGCTTTCTTT. This encodes CSARGAAEENTEAFF.

The rearrangement joins TRBV30 to TRBJ1-1, with TRBD1 identical over 7 bases. CDR1 and CDR2 (germline): GTSNPN, SVGIG (reference sequence). V lost 5 bases and J lost 1; bases outside the gene matches: 4. The CDR3 spans 13 residues. The DNA of the CDR3 is TGTGCCTGGGGTGGACAGGCGAACACTGAAGCTTTCTTT. It is translated as CAWGGQANTEAFF.